Below, 22 T cell receptor beta chains from the same sample are listed, as sequenced in a study of radiotherapy plus CTLA-4 blockade in lung cancer. Measured with immunoSEQ multiplex PCR; TCRdb has only the in-frame clones, and not every one. The data show about 97,000 clones, with roughly 79% seen just once and 2.8% held by the top ten. This specimen consisted of peripheral blood, obtained from a patient treated with radiotherapy plus ipilimumab. The receptors here all came from a human donor with non-small cell lung cancer who had a partial response to radiotherapy plus ipilimumab. Some clones in this sample may be carry-over from other donors' samples.

Regarding this clone: A far larger clone is just one base off, so this is likely a read error. Other DNA sequences in this sample translate to the same CDR3. The CDR3 DNA follows: TGTGCCAGCAGTCCCACTCTAGCGGGGAACTCCTACGAGCAGTACTTC. This gives the protein CASSPTLAGNSYEQYF. The genes are TRBV6-6 and TRBJ2-7; TRBD2 aligns across 9 bases. The V and J ends lost 5 bases and 0 bases, in that order; junction bases with no gene match: 8. The CDR3 consists of 16 residues. CDR1 MNHNY and CDR2 SVGAGI come from the germline V gene (reference sequence).

This clone was recorded once. The chain uses TRBV11-3 and TRBJ1-1, with no clear D. V lost 1 base, J lost 3 bases, and 9 bases lay in between. The CDR3 is 14 amino acids. In germline, CDR1 is SGHNT, CDR2 YENEEA. The DNA for the CDR3 is TGTGCCAGCAGCTTAGTTGACACGCACACTGAAGCTTTCTTT. Translating gives CASSLVDTHTEAFF. Looking up the rest from reference TRBV11-3 and TRBJ1-1 gives the full variable domain: EAGVVQSPRYKIIEKKQPVAFWCNPISGHNTLYWYLQNLGQGPELLIRYENEEAVDDSQLPKDRFSAERLKGVDSTLKIQPAELGDSAVYLCASSLVDTHTEAFFGQGTRLTVV.

Of note for this clone: This CDR3 is also generated by other DNA sequences in the sample. The chain joins TRBV18 to TRBJ1-3; the D is unclear. V dropped 4 bases and J dropped 3 bases, with 7 bases sitting between them. Per germline, CDR1 KGHSH and CDR2 LQKENI. The CDR3 is 13 amino acids. This chain's CDR3 is CASSRGSGNTIYF. CDR3 coding DNA: TGTGCCAGCTCACGCGGGAGTGGAAACACCATATATTTT.

The chain is built from TRBV5-1 and TRBJ2-5, with 7 bases lining up with TRBD2. After removal of 2 bases from V and 4 bases from J, the junction contained 11 bases not matched to a gene. CDR1 and CDR2 (germline): SGHRS, YFSETQ. The CDR3 has 16 residues. The CDR3 loop reads CASSLGRAGIGETQYF. DNA for the CDR3: TGCGCCAGCAGCTTAGGCCGAGCGGGAATTGGAGAGACCCAGTACTTC. Full variable domain (remainder filled in from reference TRBV5-1 and TRBJ2-5): KAGVTQTPRYLIKTRGQQVTLSCSPISGHRSVSWYQQTPGQGLQFLFEYFSETQRNKGNFPGRFSGRQFSNSRSEMNVSTLELGDSALYLCASSLGRAGIGETQYFGPGTRLLVL.

This clone showed up just once. V and J are TRBV2 and TRBJ1-1, with TRBD1 matching 10 bases. The CDR3 sequence is 15 residues long. The V segment lost 6 bases and the J segment 4 bases; nucleotides outside the gene matches: 8. Germline V gene lookup returns CDR1 SNHLY and CDR2 FYNNEI. The CDR3 DNA is TGTGCCAGCAGAGAGTCGACAGGGGGCTTCACTGAAGCTTTCTTT. This gives the protein CASRESTGGFTEAFF.

The V gene is TRBV6-5, the J gene TRBJ2-2; 7 bases agree with TRBD2. J lost 1 base, V lost 6 bases, and 5 bases had no gene match. Germline assignment: CDR1 MNHEY and CDR2 SVGAGI. The CDR3 extends over 15 amino acids. The CDR3 DNA follows: TGTGCCAGCAGGAGGACTAGAGGGAACACCGGGGAGCTGTTTTTT. It yields the protein CASRRTRGNTGELFF.

This chain joins TRBV7-9 and TRBJ2-2, with 11 nucleotides matching TRBD2. CDR3 size: 15 residues. J was trimmed by 6 bases and V by 5 bases; bases with no gene match: 5. CDR1 is SEHNR, CDR2 FQNEAQ, per germline (reference sequence). The CDR3 loop reads CASSKLAGDPGELFF. Written as DNA, the CDR3 is TGTGCCAGCAGCAAACTAGCGGGAGATCCCGGGGAGCTGTTTTTT.

The CDR3 DNA is TGTGCCAGCAGCAGAGGAGACAGGGACTATGGCTACACCTTC. Protein: CASSRGDRDYGYTF. The chain links TRBV9 to TRBJ1-2; 7 nucleotides match TRBD1. The trim removed 4 bases at V and 3 bases at J, leaving 6 bases unmatched. In germline, CDR1 is SGDLS, CDR2 YYNGEE. CDR3 length equals 14 residues. Supplemented by reference TRBV9 and TRBJ1-2, the full variable domain reads DSGVTQTPKHLITATGQRVTLRCSPRSGDLSVYWYQQSLDQGLQFLIQYYNGEERAKGNILERFSAQQFPDLHSELNLSSLELGDSALYFCASSRGDRDYGYTFGSGTRLTVV.

The chain employs TRBV28 and TRBJ1-3, with D hard to call. Germline V gene lookup returns CDR1 MDHEN and CDR2 SYDVKM. V was cut by 3 bases and J by 7 bases, with 4 bases left in between. This CDR3 comprises 11 residues. The CDR3 reads CASSFFNTIYF. CDR3 DNA sequence: TGTGCCAGCAGTTTCTTTAACACCATATATTTT.

The rearrangement joins TRBV9 to TRBJ1-2; D unresolved. Trimming left V 0 bases short and J 8 bases short, with 11 bases between. This CDR3 has 13 amino acids. Germline V gene lookup returns CDR1 SGDLS and CDR2 YYNGEE. CDR3 bases: TGTGCCAGCAGCGTAGCCCCCCGGAGGGGCTACACCTTC. Its protein product is CASSVAPRRGYTF.

The chain employs TRBV18 and TRBJ1-1; the match to TRBD1 covers 10 bases. From germline, CDR1 is KGHSH and CDR2 LQKENI. Trimming removed 6 bases from V and 3 bases from J; junction bases left unmatched: 13. The CDR3 runs to 17 residues. The CDR3 DNA reads TGTGCCAGCTCCGGACAGGGGGTAGTGGAAAGGGACACTGAAGCTTTCTTT. It specifies CASSGQGVVERDTEAFF.

V usage is TRBV28 and J usage is TRBJ2-7; 7 nucleotides align to TRBD2. The CDR3 has 15 amino acids. Germline V lookup: CDR1 MDHEN, CDR2 SYDVKM. Germline trimming cut 3 bases from V and 4 bases from J; bases unmatched to any gene: 9. The CDR3 DNA reads as TGTGCCAGCAGTTTTTATGGCGGGAGTTCTTACGAGCAGTACTTC. Protein product: CASSFYGGSSYEQYF.

This rearrangement joins TRBV4-2 to TRBJ1-1; TRBD1 agrees at 7 bases. The CDR3 spans 15 residues. V lost 5 bases to trimming and J lost 4 bases; unmatched junction nucleotides: 10. Germline CDR1 and CDR2: LGHNA and YNFKEQ. CDR3 amino acids: CASSGHRGASTEAFF. The CDR3 region has the DNA TGTGCCAGCAGCGGACACAGGGGTGCTAGCACTGAAGCTTTCTTT.

This clone occurred once. Written as DNA, the CDR3 is TGTGCCAGCAGCGAGCGGGGGGAACACAATGAGCAGTTCTTC. Translating it yields CASSERGEHNEQFF. The chain joins TRBV9 to TRBJ2-1; 9 bases are shared with TRBD2. The V and J ends lost 3 bases and 5 bases, in that order; junction bases with no gene match: 3. The germline V gene encodes CDR1 SGDLS and CDR2 YYNGEE. This CDR3 is 14 amino acids long.

The rearrangement uses TRBV7-2 and TRBJ2-3; TRBD1 might be the D (6 bases). The germline CDR1 and CDR2 sequences are SGHTA and FQGNSA. Trimming removed 5 bases from V and 2 bases from J, with 11 bases in between. The CDR3 is 14 amino acids. This chain's CDR3 is CASSRDRNTDTQYF. The CDR3 DNA reads TGTGCCAGCAGCCGCGACAGGAACACAGATACGCAGTATTTT. The full variable domain, rest sourced from reference TRBV7-2 and TRBJ2-3, is GAGVSQSPSNKVTEKGKDVELRCDPISGHTALYWYRQSLGQGLEFLIYFQGNSAPDKSGLPSDRFSAERTGGSVSTLTIQRTQQEDSAVYLCASSRDRNTDTQYFGPGTRLTVL.

The chain recombines TRBV2 with TRBJ2-3; D ambiguous. Germline V gene sequence: CDR1 SNHLY, CDR2 FYNNEI. CDR3 length equals 12 residues. The ends were cut back, 6 bases at V and 7 bases at J, with 11 bases in the middle. CDR3 nucleotides: TGTGCCAGCAGGTCCCCCCCTAATACGCAGTATTTT. Translated: CASRSPPNTQYF.

This clone turned up a few times. The chain uses TRBV19 and TRBJ1-2; D gene uncertain. Germline loops: CDR1 LNHDA, CDR2 SQIVND (reference sequence). The CDR3 contains 13 residues. Trimming stripped 9 bases from V and 4 bases from J, with 15 bases between. Here the CDR3 reads CASSIVYGYGYTF. CDR3 nucleotide sequence: TGTGCCAGCAGCATAGTTTACGGCTATGGCTACACCTTC.

The V gene is TRBV29-1, the J gene TRBJ1-5; TRBD1 aligns across 9 bases. The germline gives CDR1 SQVTM, CDR2 ANQGSEA. The CDR3 runs to 13 residues. The V and J ends lost 7 bases and 6 bases, in that order; junction bases with no gene match: 7. The CDR3 spells CSGQQGAGQPQHF. CDR3 nucleotides: TGCAGCGGACAACAGGGGGCAGGTCAGCCCCAGCATTTT.

The J gene is TRBJ2-1, the V gene TRBV7-9, with D perhaps matching TRBD2 (5 bases). CDR1 and CDR2 from the germline V gene are SEHNR and FQNEAQ (reference sequence). V shed 3 bases and J shed 6 bases, with 12 bases lying between them. The length of the CDR3 is 14 residues. CDR3 sequence: CASSLRGSGNEQFF. In DNA, the CDR3 is TGTGCCAGCAGCTTGCGCGGGTCCGGCAATGAGCAGTTCTTC.

The gene calls are TRBV5-1 and TRBJ2-2; 13 bases map to TRBD2. The J segment lost 4 bases and the V segment lost 5 bases, leaving 5 bases of the junction unmatched. The germline V gene encodes CDR1 SGHRS and CDR2 YFSETQ. The CDR3 is 16 residues long. The CDR3 DNA follows: TGCGCCAGCAGTGCCGGGACTAGCGGGGCCACCGGGGAGCTGTTTTTT. Translated: CASSAGTSGATGELFF. Complete variable domain (other parts from reference TRBV5-1 and TRBJ2-2): KAGVTQTPRYLIKTRGQQVTLSCSPISGHRSVSWYQQTPGQGLQFLFEYFSETQRNKGNFPGRFSGRQFSNSRSEMNVSTLELGDSALYLCASSAGTSGATGELFFGEGSRLTVL.

This chain connects TRBV6-4 to TRBJ2-3; perhaps TRBD2 as D (6 bases). The CDR3 consists of 16 residues. CDR1 MRHNA and CDR2 SNTAGT come from the germline V gene. V lost 0 bases and J 1 base, leaving 11 bases between the germline ends. In DNA form, the CDR3 reads TGTGCCAGCAGTGACTCCCACGGGAGTGGCACAGATACGCAGTATTTT. It specifies CASSDSHGSGTDTQYF.

The chain carries TRBV5-1 and TRBJ2-7; possibly TRBD2 for D (5 bases). In germline, CDR1 is SGHRS, CDR2 YFSETQ. Trimming stripped 1 base from V and 5 bases from J, with 13 bases between. The CDR3 is 14 amino acids. CDR3: CASSLTTGSDEQYF. DNA for the CDR3: TGCGCCAGCAGCTTGACTACGGGAAGCGACGAGCAGTACTTC. Based on the CDR3 plus reference TRBV5-1 and TRBJ2-7, the full variable domain is KAGVTQTPRYLIKTRGQQVTLSCSPISGHRSVSWYQQTPGQGLQFLFEYFSETQRNKGNFPGRFSGRQFSNSRSEMNVSTLELGDSALYLCASSLTTGSDEQYFGPGTRLTVT.